Following are 27 T cell receptor beta chains from one sample sequenced in a study of vaccination and CD4 T cells after COVID-19. Which antigens these TCRs recognize remains unknown. Cultured CD4+ T cells had their DNA profiled by the Oncomine TCR Beta short-read assay. TCRdb fed the PCR reads into MiXCR, producing one record per CDR3 protein. The sample consists of roughly 19,000 distinct CDR3 sequences, around 40% of them appearing once. Time point denoted: late sampling 161 to 241 days after vaccination in three convalescent patients. Regarding treatment: approximately nine-day PBMC culture with coronavirus spike peptide pools or control peptides (ViraFEST assay). The sequences come from CD4+ T cells from blood, cultured in vitro, collected about 7 months after SARS-CoV-2 vaccination. The source is a human donor who had recovered from COVID-19.

V is TRBV7-8 and J is TRBJ2-1, with D hard to call. V gave up 5 bases and J gave up 10 bases, with 9 bases separating them. This CDR3 spans 11 amino acids. Per germline, CDR1 SGHVS and CDR2 FQNEAQ. This CDR3 is CASSDTLEQFF. CDR3 nucleotide sequence: TGTGCCAGCAGCGATACACTGGAGCAGTTCTTC.

V usage is TRBV12-3 or TRBV12-4 and J usage is TRBJ1-6; 7 positions agree with TRBD1. The length of the CDR3 is 15 residues. J was trimmed by 6 bases and V by 5 bases; bases with no gene match: 7. The CDR3 loop is CASSVQGWGNSPLHF. The CDR3 DNA follows: TGTGCCAGCAGTGTACAGGGGTGGGGTAATTCACCCCTCCACTTT.

The table lists this clonotype with a few counts. CDR3 region: CSARDSFGGETNYGYTF. The CDR3 DNA is TGCAGTGCTAGAGATAGTTTCGGAGGGGAGACTAACTATGGCTACACCTTC. V usage is TRBV20-1 and J usage is TRBJ1-2, with a weak D call TRBD1 (5 bases). Germline-derived CDR1 and CDR2 are DFQATT and SNEGSKA (reference sequence). Trimming removed 0 bases at V and 0 bases at J, with 17 bases between. There are 17 residues in the CDR3.

The V call is TRBV30, the J call TRBJ1-6; D not resolved. V lost 4 bases and J 7 bases, leaving 17 bases between the germline ends. This CDR3 is built from 15 residues. CDR1 is GTSNPN, CDR2 SVGIG, per germline (reference sequence). The CDR3 region is CAWTGGTAWNSPLHF. In DNA form, the CDR3 reads TGTGCCTGGACTGGAGGTACAGCTTGGAATTCACCCCTCCACTTT.

The V gene is TRBV5-8, the J gene TRBJ2-1, with TRBD2 identical over 7 bases. The CDR3 consists of 15 residues. The V gene end was trimmed by 2 bases and the J gene end by 0 bases; junction bases not matched to a gene: 2. Germline V CDR1 and CDR2: SGHTS, YDEGEE. CDR3 sequence: CASSFRGSSYNEQFF. CDR3 nucleotide sequence: TGTGCCAGCAGCTTTCGCGGGAGCTCCTACAATGAGCAGTTCTTC.

This clonotype was seen only a few times. The J gene is TRBJ1-6, the V gene TRBV29-1, with 8 bases fitting TRBD1. This CDR3 is built from 15 residues. V shed 2 bases and J 7 bases; nucleotides not matched to a gene: 7. Germline V gives CDR1 SQVTM, CDR2 ANQGSEA. The CDR3 DNA is TGCAGCGTTGAACCCCTGACAGGGGCGAATTCACCCCTCCACTTT. The encoded protein is CSVEPLTGANSPLHF.

This clonotype was seen only once. The chain is built from TRBV7-8 and TRBJ2-3, with 8 bases aligning to TRBD2. This CDR3 comprises 15 residues. V lost 5 bases to trimming and J lost 2 bases; unmatched junction nucleotides: 6. Germline lookup yields CDR1 SGHVS and CDR2 FQNEAQ. In DNA, the CDR3 is TGTGCCAGCAGCCAACTAGCGGAGATCACAGATACGCAGTATTTT. It specifies CASSQLAEITDTQYF.

The chain joins TRBV6-5 to TRBJ2-5, with D possibly being TRBD1 or TRBD2 (6 bases each). The CDR3 is 15 amino acids. Germline V gene data show CDR1 as MNHEY and CDR2 as SVGAGI. Trimming took off 0 bases at V and 0 bases at J, with 8 bases between the two ends. In nucleotides, the CDR3 is TGTGCCAGCAGTTACTCCGGGGGCGACCAAGAGACCCAGTACTTC. Its protein is CASSYSGGDQETQYF.

The chain uses TRBV7-9 and TRBJ2-1; 7 positions match TRBD1. This CDR3 contains 15 residues. V dropped 5 bases and J dropped 8; count of bases not matched to a gene: 12. Germline V gives CDR1 SEHNR, CDR2 FQNEAQ (reference sequence). CDR3 nucleotide sequence: TGTGCCAGCAGCCCCTGGGGGACAGTACAGGATGAGCAGTTCTTC. As protein: CASSPWGTVQDEQFF. The full variable domain, completed using reference TRBV7-9 and TRBJ2-1, is DTGVSQNPRHKITKRGQNVTFRCDPISEHNRLYWYRQTLGQGPEFLTYFQNEAQLEKSRLLSDRFSAERPKGSFSTLEIQRTEQGDSAMYLCASSPWGTVQDEQFFGPGTRLTVL.

This clonotype was counted between two and nine times. The chain recombines TRBV24-1 with TRBJ2-1; 7 nucleotides agree with TRBD2. The CDR3 sequence is 18 residues long. Germline V gene lookup returns CDR1 KGHDR and CDR2 SFDVKD. The V segment lost 1 base and the J segment 4 bases; nucleotides outside the gene matches: 12. The CDR3 DNA reads TGTGCCACCAGTGATTTCCGCGCCTCGGCTAGCGGTTACAATGAGCAGTTCTTC. Translation: CATSDFRASASGYNEQFF.

This clonotype showed up just a few times. The V call is TRBV20-1, the J call TRBJ2-3; D is uncertain. The CDR3 is 11 amino acids. Trimming pared 7 bases from V and 6 bases from J, leaving 11 bases between. Germline V lookup: CDR1 DFQATT, CDR2 SNEGSKA (reference sequence). The CDR3 sequence: CSGAHPDTQYF. CDR3 DNA sequence: TGCAGTGGTGCGCATCCGGATACGCAGTATTTT.

The chain joins TRBV7-8 to TRBJ2-7; D uncertain. Trimming shortened V by 7 bases and J by 3 bases, and 13 bases separated the two germline ends. Germline CDR1 is SGHVS and CDR2 is FQNEAQ. CDR3 size: 13 residues. Here the CDR3 reads CASTFRTGYEQYF. The CDR3 DNA sequence: TGTGCCAGCACTTTTAGGACCGGCTACGAGCAGTACTTC.

This clonotype was seen only a few times. This chain connects TRBV20-1 to TRBJ2-3, with 7 bases identical to TRBD1. V lost 1 base to trimming and J lost 3 bases; unmatched junction nucleotides: 7. CDR1 and CDR2 from the germline V gene are DFQATT and SNEGSKA (reference sequence). The CDR3 has 15 amino acids. The CDR3 sequence: CSARVRGLGTDTQYF. For the CDR3, the DNA is TGCAGTGCTAGAGTAAGGGGGCTGGGGACAGATACGCAGTATTTT.

This clonotype was observed a handful of times. V and J are TRBV6-5 and TRBJ1-2, with 10 bases fitting TRBD1. The CDR3 covers 15 residues. Trimming cost V 1 base and J 8 bases; bases outside gene matches: 7. Germline V CDR1 and CDR2: MNHEY, SVGAGI. CDR3 protein: CASSYFGTGARGYTF. The CDR3 DNA reads TGTGCCAGCAGTTACTTCGGGACAGGGGCTCGCGGCTACACCTTC.

The sample holds one count of this clonotype. The gene calls are TRBV6-6 and TRBJ1-1, with a tentative D call TRBD1 (6 bases). Germline V lookup: CDR1 MNHNY, CDR2 SVGAGI (reference sequence). The CDR3 is 13 residues long. Trimming took 0 bases from V and 11 from J, leaving 13 bases between them. The CDR3 loop reads CASSYSGGFGAFF. As DNA, the CDR3 is TGTGCCAGCAGTTACTCCGGGGGCTTTGGGGCTTTCTTT.

There are a few counts of this clonotype. The V gene is TRBV21-1, the J gene TRBJ1-6; the table calls TRBD1, which could not be checked here. TRBV21-1 is a pseudogene segment. The CDR3 extends over 15 amino acids. The CDR3 sequence: CASSSPQGHNSPLHF. Written as DNA, the CDR3 is TGTGCCAGCAGCTCCCCACAGGGCCATAATTCACCCCTCCACTTT.

The genes are TRBV11-1 and TRBJ2-3, with a tentative D call TRBD2 (7 bases). This CDR3 contains 16 residues. From germline, CDR1 is SGHAT and CDR2 FQDESV (reference sequence). V lost 5 bases and J lost 2, with 17 bases in between. CDR3 protein: CASSDSGGAPTDTQYF. CDR3 nucleotides: TGTGCCAGCAGCGACTCTGGGGGGGCCCCCACAGATACGCAGTATTTT. Based on the CDR3 plus reference TRBV11-1 and TRBJ2-3, the full variable domain is EAEVAQSPRYKITEKSQAVAFWCDPISGHATLYWYRQILGQGPELLVQFQDESVVDDSQLPKDRFSAERLKGVDSTLKIQPAELGDSAMYLCASSDSGGAPTDTQYFGPGTRLTVL.

The rearrangement joins TRBV7-2 to TRBJ2-3; TRBD1 matches 10 bases. Germline assignment: CDR1 SGHTA and CDR2 FQGNSA. V was clipped by 5 bases and J by 3 bases; unmatched bases: 14. The CDR3 has 18 amino acids. The CDR3 loop is CASSPRGQGFSRTDTQYF. CDR3 in DNA: TGTGCCAGCAGCCCAAGGGGACAGGGGTTCTCTCGGACAGATACGCAGTATTTT.

This chain connects TRBV27 to TRBJ2-3; no clear D gene. Germline CDR1 reads MNHEY; CDR2 reads SMNVEV (reference sequence). V was pared by 3 bases and J by 4 bases, with 8 bases between. The CDR3 runs 13 residues. CDR3 protein: CASSFHNADTQYF. The CDR3 coding sequence is TGTGCCAGCAGTTTCCACAACGCAGATACGCAGTATTTT.

This clonotype has more than one count but fewer than ten. The CDR3 DNA sequence: TGTGCCAGCAGCTTAAGAGGGGGAGAGACCCAGTACTTC. As protein: CASSLRGGETQYF. The genes are TRBV7-3 and TRBJ2-5, with D perhaps matching TRBD1 (6 bases). CDR1 SGHTA and CDR2 FQGTGA come from the germline V gene. V lost 1 base to trimming and J lost 4 bases, with 7 bases between them. CDR3 length: 13 residues. Full variable domain (remainder filled in from reference TRBV7-3 and TRBJ2-5): GAGVSQTPSNKVTEKGKYVELRCDPISGHTALYWYRQSLGQGPEFLIYFQGTGAADDSGLPNDRFFAVRPEGSVSTLKIQRTERGDSAVYLCASSLRGGETQYFGPGTRLLVL.

The chain has TRBV29-1 and TRBJ1-2; 9 bases agree with TRBD1. Germline V gene sequence: CDR1 SQVTM, CDR2 ANQGSEA. CDR3 length equals 15 residues. V lost 7 bases, J lost 3 bases, and 12 bases stayed unmatched. The CDR3 region is CSARTVGQGDYGYTF. In nucleotides, the CDR3 is TGCAGCGCCCGGACCGTGGGACAGGGTGACTATGGCTACACCTTC.

The chain carries TRBV5-4 and TRBJ1-2, with 7 bases matching TRBD1. Germline V gives CDR1 SGHNT, CDR2 YYREEE (reference sequence). V lost 4 bases to trimming and J lost 8 bases; unmatched junction nucleotides: 5. The CDR3 loop spans 12 amino acids. In DNA form, the CDR3 reads TGTGCCAGCAGCCCAGGACAGGAAGGCTACACCTTC. Its protein product is CASSPGQEGYTF.

CDR3 protein: CAISESMGETQYF. The DNA for the CDR3 is TGTGCCATCAGTGAGTCGATGGGGGAGACCCAGTACTTC. The chain links TRBV10-3 to TRBJ2-5; D gene uncertain. Germline-derived CDR1 and CDR2 are ENHRY and SYGVKD. This CDR3 has 13 residues. Trimming pared 0 bases from V and 5 bases from J, leaving 7 bases between.

This clonotype is medium-sized in the sample. The V call is TRBV19, the J call TRBJ1-2; the match to TRBD1 covers 7 bases. This CDR3 spans 13 amino acids. Germline V CDR1 and CDR2: LNHDA, SQIVND (reference sequence). V shed 3 bases, J shed 9 bases, and the junction held 7 bases outside the gene matches. CDR3 sequence (DNA): TGTGCCAGTAGTATCGGGACAGTCCCTAGCTACACCTTC. This translates into CASSIGTVPSYTF.

Turning to this clonotype: Since no conserved phenylalanine or tryptophan closes the CDR3, a read error is the likely cause. The gene calls are TRBV6-1 and TRBJ1-1, with TRBD1 identical over 7 bases. V lost 4 bases to trimming and J lost 4 bases; unmatched junction nucleotides: 6. Germline V CDR1 and CDR2: MNHNS, SASEGT. The CDR3 runs 14 residues. In DNA form, the CDR3 reads TGTGCCAGCAGTGGACAGGGTGGTAGCACTGAAGCTTTCTTG. Protein: CASSGQGGSTEAFL.

There are a few counts of this clonotype. The gene calls are TRBV7-6 and TRBJ2-5; D gene unclear. This CDR3 has 13 residues. CDR1 SGHVS and CDR2 FNYEAQ come from the germline V gene. V gave up 1 base and J gave up 9 bases, with 12 bases separating them. The DNA for the CDR3 is TGTGCCAGCAGCTTAGACGGCCACCGGGCCCAGTACTTC. This gives the protein CASSLDGHRAQYF.

The V call is TRBV6-1, the J call TRBJ2-5, with TRBD2 matching 10 bases. Germline CDR1 is MNHNS and CDR2 is SASEGT. V lost 7 bases to trimming and J lost 1 base; unmatched junction nucleotides: 6. CDR3 length: 15 residues. The chain's CDR3 is CASKLAGDSQETQYF. The CDR3 DNA reads as TGTGCCAGCAAGCTAGCGGGGGACTCCCAAGAGACCCAGTACTTC.